This record concerns one T cell receptor beta chain sequence. The sample comes from a study of T cell responses to AZD1222 COVID-19 vaccine. The V gene's germline CDR1 is LNHDA and CDR2 SQIVND (reference sequence). Trimming pared 11 bases from V and 5 bases from J, leaving 18 bases between. The CDR3 extends over 13 amino acids. Assay used: immunoSEQ multiplex PCR; TCRdb lists only in-frame clones, some missing. The repertoire includes some 150,000 clones, 75% to 85% of them detected once, and 7.9% sits in the top ten. The sequencing used peripheral blood, collected 28 days after the second dose of the MenACWY control vaccine. The chain uses TRBV19 and TRBJ1-1, with D possibly being TRBD1 (5 bases). This clonotype was obtained from an adult who received the MenACWY meningococcal vaccine as a control. CDR3 in amino acids: CAGRREGSTEAFF. CDR3 DNA sequence: TGTGCCGGGAGGAGGGAGGGGTCGACTGAAGCTTTCTTT. The full variable domain, its missing parts supplied by reference TRBV19 and TRBJ1-1, is DGGITQSPKYLFRKEGQNVTLSCEQNLNHDAMYWYRQDPGQGLRLIYYSQIVNDFQKGDIAEGYSVSREKKESFPLTVTSAQKNPTAFYLCAGRREGSTEAFFGQGTRLTVV.